What follows are 15 T cell receptor beta chains derived from one specimen sequenced in a study of blood T cell repertoires in COVID-19. Some clones are missing from TCRdb's copy, which holds only in-frame ones; the method was immunoSEQ multiplex PCR. The data show roughly 100,000 clones, roughly 87% seen once. The sequencing input was peripheral blood. The receptors come from a man aged 45-65 years with active COVID-19.

The rearrangement uses TRBV5-6 and TRBJ1-2; weak D call: TRBD1 (6 bases). Trimming shortened V by 6 bases and J by 4 bases, and 19 bases separated the two germline ends. This CDR3 contains 15 residues. Germline V gene lookup returns CDR1 SGHDT and CDR2 YYEEEE. DNA of the CDR3: TGTGCCAGCACTACCGGGACACAAACCCGCTATGGCTACACCTTC. It is translated as CASTTGTQTRYGYTF. Full variable domain (rest looked up from reference TRBV5-6 and TRBJ1-2): DAGVTQSPTHLIKTRGQQVTLRCSPKSGHDTVSWYQQALGQGPQFIFQYYEEEERQRGNFPDRFSGHQFPNYSSELNVNALLLGDSALYLCASTTGTQTRYGYTFGSGTRLTVV.

The CDR3: CASSPYLGQSTNEKLFF. CDR3 DNA: TGTGCCAGCTCACCCTACTTGGGACAGTCAACTAATGAAAAACTGTTTTTT. This chain connects TRBV18 to TRBJ1-4; 7 bases match TRBD1. This CDR3 region has 17 residues. Germline V gene lookup returns CDR1 KGHSH and CDR2 LQKENI. After removal of 3 bases from V and 0 bases from J, the junction contained 7 bases not matched to a gene. The variable domain in full, with the rest retrieved from reference TRBV18 and TRBJ1-4, is NAGVMQNPRHLVRRRGQEARLRCSPMKGHSHVYWYRQLPEEGLKFMVYLQKENIIDESGMPKERFSAEFPKEGPSILRIQQVVRGDSAAYFCASSPYLGQSTNEKLFFGSGTQLSVL.

The rearrangement uses TRBV5-4 and TRBJ2-3; D possibly corresponds to TRBD2 (6 bases). The germline gives CDR1 SGHNT, CDR2 YYREEE (reference sequence). V lost 4 bases and J 0 bases, leaving 15 bases between the germline ends. This CDR3 spans 16 amino acids. CDR3 region: CASSLPDGGSTDTQYF. CDR3 bases: TGTGCCAGCAGCCTACCAGACGGGGGAAGCACAGATACGCAGTATTTT.

The V and J genes are TRBV27 and TRBJ1-6; TRBD1 is a possible D gene (6 bases). The CDR3 is 15 residues long. The germline gives CDR1 MNHEY, CDR2 SMNVEV (reference sequence). The V end lost 5 bases, the J end lost 4 bases, and 12 bases lay between the germline ends. CDR3 in amino acids: CASSPQTGYNSPLHF. Written as DNA, the CDR3 is TGTGCCAGCAGTCCCCAGACAGGTTATAATTCACCCCTCCACTTT.

The J gene is TRBJ1-1, the V gene TRBV10-3; 8 positions agree with TRBD1. There are 16 residues in the CDR3. Germline-derived CDR1 and CDR2 are ENHRY and SYGVKD. V lost 10 bases to trimming and J lost 0 bases; unmatched junction nucleotides: 13. The CDR3 bases are TGTGCCACCACCTTATACAGGGGGACCATGAACACTGAAGCTTTCTTT. Protein sequence: CATTLYRGTMNTEAFF.

This rearrangement joins TRBV4-1 to TRBJ2-7; possible D gene TRBD1, 5 bases. V was shortened by 5 bases and J by 4 bases, with 18 bases between the two germline ends. The CDR3 contains 15 residues. Germline CDR1 is MGHRA and CDR2 is YSYEKL. CDR3 residues: CASSSGSVLLYEQYF. The CDR3, as DNA: TGCGCCAGCAGCTCAGGGTCCGTCCTTCTTTACGAGCAGTACTTC.

This clone is a singleton in its sample. The chain combines TRBV30 with TRBJ1-6; D may be TRBD1 (6 bases). The germline CDR1 and CDR2 sequences are GTSNPN and SVGIG (reference sequence). The CDR3 is made up of 13 amino acids. The germline V and J ends were trimmed by 5 bases and 9 bases, with 14 bases remaining between them. The CDR3 DNA reads as TGTGCCTGGCTAACAGGGTATGCTTCACCCCTCCACTTT. This translates into CAWLTGYASPLHF.

The chain uses TRBV29-1 and TRBJ1-2; no reliable D call. CDR1 and CDR2 from the germline V gene are SQVTM and ANQGSEA. The CDR3 totals 11 residues. V was clipped by 6 bases and J by 10 bases, with 15 bases between them. The CDR3 nucleotides are TGCAGCGTGCAACGTACACGGGACTACACCTTC. Translation gives CSVQRTRDYTF. The whole variable domain, remainder taken from reference TRBV29-1 and TRBJ1-2, is SAVISQKPSRDICQRGTSLTIQCQVDSQVTMMFWYRQQPGQSLTLIATANQGSEATYESGFVIDKFPISRPNLTFSTLTVSNMSPEDSSIYLCSVQRTRDYTFGSGTRLTVV.

The chain joins TRBV7-9 to TRBJ2-1, with 9 bases aligning to TRBD2. Trimming at V came to 0 bases and at J to 8 bases, leaving 8 bases not matched to a gene. Germline V gene sequence: CDR1 SEHNR, CDR2 FQNEAQ (reference sequence). The CDR3 sequence is 16 residues long. The CDR3 nucleotides are TGTGCCAGCAGCTTAGCGCAGGGACTAGCCCGGCATGAGCAGTTCTTC. Protein sequence: CASSLAQGLARHEQFF.

The rearrangement joins TRBV7-2 to TRBJ2-7, with 10 bases fitting TRBD1. The CDR3 length is 15 residues. Per germline, CDR1 SGHTA and CDR2 FQGNSA. V trimming: 6 bases; J trimming: 1 base; junction bases outside the gene matches: 6. In DNA, the CDR3 is TGTGCCAGCAGACCCCGACAGGGGGCTTCCTACGAGCAGTACTTC. Its translation is CASRPRQGASYEQYF.

The chain has TRBV10-3 and TRBJ1-1; perhaps TRBD1 as D (5 bases). The CDR3 extends over 13 amino acids. The ends were cut back, 3 bases at V and 4 bases at J, with 9 bases in the middle. Germline V gene data show CDR1 as ENHRY and CDR2 as SYGVKD. The CDR3 DNA is TGTGCCATCAGTGAAAGACAGACCACTGAAGCTTTCTTT. Its protein is CAISERQTTEAFF.

V gene TRBV7-9 combines with J gene TRBJ1-3; D might be TRBD1 (5 bases). V was clipped by 6 bases and J by 0 bases, with 12 bases between them. Germline V gene data show CDR1 as SEHNR and CDR2 as FQNEAQ (reference sequence). CDR3 length equals 15 residues. This CDR3 reads CASSVIQGSGNTIYF. The CDR3 DNA is TGTGCCAGCAGTGTAATTCAGGGCTCTGGAAACACCATATATTTT.

The chain uses TRBV6-5 and TRBJ1-1; 9 positions match TRBD1. CDR3 length equals 14 residues. CDR1 MNHEY and CDR2 SVGAGI come from the germline V gene. Unmatched junction bases numbered 3, after V lost 6 bases and J lost 1 base. The CDR3 coding sequence is TGTGCCAGCAGGAGGACAGGGGAGAACACTGAAGCTTTCTTT. This translates into CASRRTGENTEAFF.

The rearrangement links TRBV2 to TRBJ2-5; no reliable D call. V lost 11 bases and J lost 2, with 12 bases in between. The CDR3 totals 12 residues. Germline V gives CDR1 SNHLY, CDR2 FYNNEI. The CDR3 here is CAGQRSQETQYF. The DNA of the CDR3 is TGTGCCGGCCAGAGGAGTCAAGAGACCCAGTACTTC. Supplemented by reference TRBV2 and TRBJ2-5, the full variable domain reads EPEVTQTPSHQVTQMGQEVILRCVPISNHLYFYWYRQILGQKVEFLVSFYNNEISEKSEIFDDQFSVERPDGSNFTLKIRSTKLEDSAMYFCAGQRSQETQYFGPGTRLLVL.

This clone was found a few times. The gene calls are TRBV6-5 and TRBJ1-2; TRBD1 aligns across 10 bases. V lost 6 bases and J lost 7; bases outside the gene matches: 8. Germline V gene lookup returns CDR1 MNHEY and CDR2 SVGAGI. The CDR3 runs to 14 residues. In DNA form, the CDR3 reads TGTGCCAGCAGCCTATCGACAGGGGGCACTGGCTACACCTTC. This gives the protein CASSLSTGGTGYTF.